Listed here are 19 T cell receptor beta chains from one sample, sequenced in a study of regulatory T cells in long-lasting Graves disease. Noted time point: newly diagnosed GD, antithyroid drugs for less than 3 months. Generation of the TCR library employed RNA extracted from PBMCs. Libraries of TCR beta came from iRepertoire HTBI primers plus Arm-PCR of CDR3 regions. TCRdb re-called the multiplex PCR reads with MiXCR, one entry per CDR3 protein. The sample records approximately 440,000 distinct CDR3 sequences, 15% to 20% being singletons. This sample was also put to use in a study of T cells in Graves' hyperthyroidism and ophthalmopathy.

Sequencing was performed on peripheral blood mononuclear cells (PBMCs), taken at new diagnosis, from a patient treated with antithyroid drugs. The receptors derive from a man aged 35 to 55 with Graves disease.

This clonotype was seen many times. CDR3 loop: CASSQEGSSGYTF. DNA of the CDR3: TGTGCCAGCAGCCAAGAGGGTTCGTCTGGCTACACCTTC. The V call is TRBV11-2, the J call TRBJ1-2, with no clear D. The CDR3 spans 13 residues. Germline CDR1 is SGHAT and CDR2 is FQNNGV. Trimming removed 5 bases from V and 7 bases from J, with 14 bases in between. The whole variable domain, filled in from reference TRBV11-2 and TRBJ1-2, reads EAGVAQSPRYKIIEKRQSVAFWCNPISGHATLYWYQQILGQGPKLLIQFQNNGVVDDSQLPKDRFSAERLKGVDSTLKIQPAKLEDSAVYLCASSQEGSSGYTFGSGTRLTVV.

The V and J genes are TRBV4-1 and TRBJ1-2; a possible D gene is TRBD1 (5 bases). The V end lost 0 bases, the J end lost 3 bases, and 17 bases lay between the germline ends. This CDR3 is built from 17 residues. Germline V gene lookup returns CDR1 MGHRA and CDR2 YSYEKL. The CDR3 nucleotides are TGCGCCAGCAGCCAAGAGTCCTGGGGCAGGGCGGACTATGGCTACACCTTC. It is translated as CASSQESWGRADYGYTF.

The chain joins TRBV24-1 to TRBJ2-1, with D hard to call. Trimming pared 0 bases from V and 3 bases from J, leaving 11 bases between. Germline assignment: CDR1 KGHDR and CDR2 SFDVKD. The CDR3 contains 16 residues. CDR3 nucleotides: TGTGCCACCAGTGATTTGTACGAGAGAAGCTACAATGAGCAGTTCTTC. It yields the protein CATSDLYERSYNEQFF.

At least ten counts were recorded for this clonotype. The chain uses TRBV20-1 and TRBJ2-3, with 12 bases identical to TRBD2. The germline gives CDR1 DFQATT, CDR2 SNEGSKA (reference sequence). V dropped 6 bases and J dropped 7; count of bases not matched to a gene: 8. This CDR3 spans 14 amino acids. The CDR3 here is CSARLAGDLYTQYF. CDR3 coding DNA: TGCAGTGCGCGACTAGCGGGAGATCTGTATACGCAGTATTTT.

In its sample, this clonotype was seen many times. This chain joins TRBV6-2 or TRBV6-3 and TRBJ2-5, with a weak D call TRBD2 (6 bases). The germline V gene encodes CDR1 MNHEY and CDR2 SVGEGT. Trimming took off 0 bases at V and 3 bases at J, with 17 bases between the two ends. The CDR3 has 17 residues. The DNA for the CDR3 is TGTGCCAGCAGTTACTCTGGGGCAGGACTACTTGAAGAGACCCAGTACTTC. It encodes CASSYSGAGLLEETQYF.

In its sample, this clonotype was seen many times. The chain joins TRBV5-1 to TRBJ2-1; no clear D gene. The CDR3 is 12 amino acids. Germline lookup yields CDR1 SGHRS and CDR2 YFSETQ. The V and J ends lost 1 base and 6 bases respectively, with 5 bases between them. CDR3 amino acids: CASSLQANEQFF. The CDR3 bases are TGCGCCAGCAGCTTGCAAGCCAATGAGCAGTTCTTC.

This clonotype was picked up many times. The V gene is TRBV28, the J gene TRBJ2-7; tentatively, D is TRBD1 (7 bases). Germline loops: CDR1 MDHEN, CDR2 SYDVKM. The length of the CDR3 is 15 residues. Trimming left V 6 bases short and J 0 bases short, with 15 bases between. CDR3 residues: CASSLRQGGSYEQYF. The CDR3 nucleotides are TGTGCCAGCAGCCTGCGGCAGGGGGGCTCCTACGAGCAGTACTTC.

This clonotype was counted at least ten times. V and J are TRBV7-3 and TRBJ2-1; 7 bases match TRBD1. From germline, CDR1 is SGHTA and CDR2 FQGTGA. V shed 5 bases, J shed 8 bases, and the junction held 9 bases outside the gene matches. The CDR3 has 14 amino acids. The CDR3 sequence: CASSEGAGRDEQFF. Written as DNA, the CDR3 is TGTGCCAGCAGCGAGGGGGCAGGGAGAGATGAGCAGTTCTTC.

This clonotype came up many times. The chain employs TRBV3-1 and TRBJ2-3, with 7 bases lining up with TRBD2. From germline, CDR1 is LGHDT and CDR2 YNNKEL (reference sequence). The CDR3 loop spans 13 amino acids. The junction had 7 bases not matched to a gene; V was cut back by 9 bases and J by 4 bases. In DNA, the CDR3 is TGTGCCAGTGAGCGGGACGGGGCAGATACGCAGTATTTT. Its protein is CASERDGADTQYF.

This clonotype was observed a handful of times. A much larger clone lies one base from this, so it may be a read error. The rearrangement joins TRBV30 to TRBJ2-5; 7 positions agree with TRBD1. V dropped 8 bases and J dropped 2; count of bases not matched to a gene: 8. The CDR3 spans 13 residues. Germline V CDR1 and CDR2: GTSNPN, SVGIG (reference sequence). CDR3 DNA: TGTGCCAAGATCGACAGGGAACAAGAGACCCAGTACTTC. Its translation: CAKIDREQETQYF.

This clonotype was detected many times. The chain couples TRBV27 to TRBJ2-1; TRBD1 agrees at 10 bases. V shed 5 bases, J shed 7 bases, and the junction held 8 bases outside the gene matches. This CDR3 region has 15 residues. Germline V gene lookup returns CDR1 MNHEY and CDR2 SMNVEV (reference sequence). DNA for the CDR3: TGTGCCAGCAGTCTGTCCCGGGACAGGGGTAATGAGCAGTTCTTC. It yields the protein CASSLSRDRGNEQFF.

This clonotype was recorded many times. CDR3 sequence: CASKGRTLGEQYF. CDR3 sequence (DNA): TGTGCCAGCAAGGGACGGACTCTCGGCGAGCAGTACTTC. The chain recombines TRBV28 with TRBJ2-7, with D perhaps matching TRBD1 or TRBD2 (5 bases each). CDR1 is MDHEN, CDR2 SYDVKM, per germline. This CDR3 has 13 residues. V lost 7 bases to trimming and J lost 6 bases, with 16 bases between them.

This clonotype showed up just a few times. The CDR3 ends on some other residue instead of the conserved phenylalanine or tryptophan, so this is likely a read error. The DNA is left out, because the CDR3 cannot be placed on it with certainty; the CDR3 is given as TCRdb lists it. This rearrangement joins TRBV5-1 to TRBJ1-1. The CDR3 is 10 amino acids in total, end residues counted. The germline CDR1 and CDR2 sequences are SGHRS and YFSETQ. CDR3 in amino acids: CASSLDPGSS.

There are many counts of this clonotype. This sequence joins TRBV27 and TRBJ1-1, with D perhaps matching TRBD1 (5 bases). The germline gives CDR1 MNHEY, CDR2 SMNVEV (reference sequence). There are 13 residues in the CDR3. Trimming stripped 3 bases from V and 6 bases from J, with 11 bases between. DNA of the CDR3: TGTGCCAGCAGTTTCAGGGTAGGCTCTGAAGCTTTCTTT. Protein: CASSFRVGSEAFF.

About this clonotype: With a much larger clone just one base away, this may be a read error. This CDR3 is missing its conserved last phenylalanine or tryptophan, likely due to a read error. The rearrangement joins TRBV7-9 to TRBJ2-7, with 7 bases lining up with TRBD1. V lost 5 bases to trimming and J lost 2 bases; unmatched junction nucleotides: 3. Germline V gene data show CDR1 as SEHNR and CDR2 as FQNEAQ (reference sequence). The CDR3 covers 13 residues. The CDR3 spells CASSQQGPYEQYL. The CDR3 nucleotides read TGTGCCAGCAGCCAACAGGGGCCCTACGAGCAGTACCTC.

This clonotype has at least ten counts. The chain joins TRBV10-3 to TRBJ2-7; a possible D gene is TRBD2 (6 bases). Trimming left V 3 bases short and J 5 bases short, with 14 bases between. In germline, CDR1 is ENHRY, CDR2 SYGVKD. This CDR3 region has 14 residues. The CDR3 DNA follows: TGTGCCATCAGTGAAGTGTCGGGAGCCAACGAGCAGTACTTC. Amino acid sequence: CAISEVSGANEQYF.

This clonotype was counted at least ten times. The V call is TRBV11-2, the J call TRBJ2-6, with 7 bases identical to TRBD1. The CDR3 has 15 amino acids. From germline, CDR1 is SGHAT and CDR2 FQNNGV. The V and J ends lost 5 bases and 2 bases, in that order; junction bases with no gene match: 3. The CDR3 nucleotides read TGTGCCAGCAGCATTACAGGGGCTGGGGCCAACGTCCTGACTTTC. Protein: CASSITGAGANVLTF.

This clonotype occurred many times. The rearrangement uses TRBV11-3 and TRBJ1-2; tentative D call: TRBD1 (6 bases). The V end was cut by 4 bases, the J end by 8 bases, with 14 bases between. The CDR3 consists of 13 residues. Germline values: CDR1 SGHNT, CDR2 YENEEA. For the CDR3, the DNA is TGTGCCAGCAGCTCCTCGGACAGTAGGGGCTACACCTTC. It specifies CASSSSDSRGYTF.

This clonotype was observed many times. The chain recombines TRBV24-1 with TRBJ2-5; D possibly uses TRBD1 or TRBD2 (6 bases each). CDR1 KGHDR and CDR2 SFDVKD come from the germline V gene. The CDR3 extends over 13 amino acids. V lost 10 bases to trimming and J lost 4 bases, with 15 bases between them. For the CDR3, the DNA is TGTGCCACGACGACCGGAGGGGGAGAGACCCAGTACTTC. Amino acid sequence: CATTTGGGETQYF.